The clone carrying this T cell receptor (beta chain) was detected once. The record originates from a study of shared T cell receptors in the human thymus. The CDR3 length is 16 residues. Trimming took 5 bases from V and 0 from J; bases not matched to a gene: 9. CDR1 and CDR2 from the germline V gene are KGHSH and LQKENI. Here immunoSEQ multiplex PCR was the method, and the copy in TCRdb shows in-frame clones only, minus some. Here the sample spans approximately 760,000 clones, roughly 85% being singletons. This sample was also put to use in a study of human thymus T cells.

The sample consisted of thymocytes. This sequence was found in a girl less than two years old with a congenital heart defect. V is TRBV18 and J is TRBJ1-2; TRBD1 aligns across 7 bases. CDR3 residues: CASSSRTGLSNYGYTF. The CDR3 DNA follows: TGTGCCAGCTCATCAAGGACAGGACTCTCTAACTATGGCTACACCTTC.